This T cell receptor (beta chain) derives from a study of post-analysis software for immune sequencing data. The wider study: The courses of disease that were included comprised relapsing-remitting, secondary progressive and progressive-relapsing multiple sclerosis.

Unique-molecular-identifier-tagged TCR beta cDNA libraries were used. In TCRdb, the PCR reads were re-called with MiXCR into one record per CDR3 protein. There are about 540,000 distinct CDR3 sequences in the sample; around 36% occur only once, and about 6% lies in the top ten. The V gene's germline CDR1 is SGHRS and CDR2 YFSETQ. The CDR3 length is 14 residues. Trimming took off 7 bases at V and 0 bases at J, with 11 bases between the two ends. Study-wide findings and caveats: Roughly five TRBV segments were more frequent in patients than controls; TRBV5-6, TRBV5-1 and TRBV20-1 belonged to this group.

About this clonotype itself: Its antigen is as yet unknown.

Material for sequencing was blood. J is TRBJ2-1 and V is TRBV5-1; D possibly corresponds to TRBD1 (6 bases). This TCR derives from a girl between 2 and 17 years old with multiple sclerosis. CDR3 sequence: CASGTGNSYNEQFF. CDR3 in DNA: TGCGCCAGCGGAACAGGGAACTCCTACAATGAGCAGTTCTTC.